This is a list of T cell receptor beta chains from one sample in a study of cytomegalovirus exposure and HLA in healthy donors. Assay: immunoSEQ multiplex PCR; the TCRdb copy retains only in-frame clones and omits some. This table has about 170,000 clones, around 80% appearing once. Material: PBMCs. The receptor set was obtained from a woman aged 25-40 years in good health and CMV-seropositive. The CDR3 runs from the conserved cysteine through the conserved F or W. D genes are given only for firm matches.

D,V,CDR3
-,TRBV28,CASSSLAEAFF
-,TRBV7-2,CASSLGYSAGELFF
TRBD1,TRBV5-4,CASSLDRGSRFPYEQYF
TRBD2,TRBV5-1,CASSLEASGTGEQFF
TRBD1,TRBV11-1,CASSFSRQGVYEQYF
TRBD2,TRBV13,CASSRSLREWGTGELFF
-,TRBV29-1,CSGGGSYNEQFF
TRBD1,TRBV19,CASSISHDRAPYGYTF
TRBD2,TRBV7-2,CASSLAGTSGAYEQYF
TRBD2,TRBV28,CASSLGGPTSGSYNEQFF
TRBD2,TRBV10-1,CASSDSSLAGRNEQFF
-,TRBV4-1,CASSQEERVYEQYF
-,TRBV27,CASSPRANSPLHF
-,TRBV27,CASSPAPGANEKLFF
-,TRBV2,CASSEPGSGYEQYF
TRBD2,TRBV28,CASSSRLAGGPTSLWETQYF
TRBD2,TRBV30,CAWRFPRTSGSYEQYF
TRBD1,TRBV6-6,CASSYHTGGFVYEQYF
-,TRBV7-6,CASSLVLGQGKETQYF
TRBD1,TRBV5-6,CASMTGGLLTDTQYF
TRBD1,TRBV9,CASSPVGQGVGYGYTF
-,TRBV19,CASSIRGGGFNEQFF
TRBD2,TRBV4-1,CASSQGIGTSNEQYF
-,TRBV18,CASSPPTSSYEQYF
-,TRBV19,CASIGLSSGANVLTF
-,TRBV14,CASSQGRGSWSYNEQFF
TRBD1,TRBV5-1,CASSSRYQYGDRGKNTEAFF
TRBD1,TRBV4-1,CASSQVTGISYEQYF
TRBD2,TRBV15,CATSGTGLAGGPSYNEQFF
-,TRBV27,CASLPSGGLGGYTF
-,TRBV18,CASSSLGRGERKDEQFF
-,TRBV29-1,CSVDPGEEQYF
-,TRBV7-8,CASSLSRTVEKYF
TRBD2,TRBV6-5,CASSYWRGDLGNEQFF
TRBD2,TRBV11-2,CASNLGGGRFDEQYF
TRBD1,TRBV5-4,CASSLPGQQETQYF
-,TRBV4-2,CASSQDTTLSGNTIYF
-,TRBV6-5,CASSSSGLRTEAFF
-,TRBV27,CASSSTGLSGISGYTF
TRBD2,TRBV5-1,CASSWASGKYEQYF
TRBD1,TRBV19,CASSGDRGGNQPQHF
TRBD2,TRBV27,CASSTTSGRAAGADTQYF
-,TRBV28,CASSSYTNTEAFF
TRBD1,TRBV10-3,CAMGQMNTEAFF
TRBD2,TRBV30,CAWTGGSHTQYF
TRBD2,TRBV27,CASSPGTSGANEQFF
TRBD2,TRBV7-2,CASSRTSGTQETQYF
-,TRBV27,CASSPDFDEQYF